These 21 T cell receptor beta chains were all obtained from the same sample, sequenced in a study of cytomegalovirus exposure and HLA in healthy donors. PCR used 60 Vbeta primers and 13 Jbeta primers. Profiled with immunoSEQ multiplex PCR; TCRdb holds only in-frame clones, not every one. The table includes about 190,000 clones, over 65% detected once. Sequenced sample: PBMCs. The receptors were sampled from a man aged 35-49 years in good health and CMV-seropositive.

Turning to this clone: The same CDR3 arises from other DNA sequences in this sample as well. The chain combines TRBV28 with TRBJ1-5, with 8 bases fitting TRBD1. The germline CDR1 and CDR2 sequences are MDHEN and SYDVKM. V lost 5 bases to trimming and J lost 1 base; unmatched junction nucleotides: 1. This CDR3 is 14 amino acids long. The CDR3 nucleotides read TGTGCCAGCAGTCCAGGGGGCAGCAATCAGCCCCAGCATTTT. It specifies CASSPGGSNQPQHF.

This clone was detected only a few times. The chain couples TRBV2 to TRBJ1-5, with unresolved D. Germline V lookup: CDR1 SNHLY, CDR2 FYNNEI. The CDR3 length is 13 residues. V was shortened by 0 bases and J by 5 bases, with 5 bases between the two germline ends. CDR3 nucleotides: TGTGCCAGCAGTGAAGCCGTATATCAGCCCCAGCATTTT. It specifies CASSEAVYQPQHF.

This clone occurred a few times. The V gene is TRBV4-2, the J gene TRBJ2-4; 10 nucleotides line up with TRBD1. The V gene end was trimmed by 2 bases and the J gene end by 5 bases; junction bases not matched to a gene: 6. CDR3 length: 16 amino acids. Germline lookup yields CDR1 LGHNA and CDR2 YNFKEQ. Written as DNA, the CDR3 is TGTGCCAGCAGCCAATCTGCCGGGACAGGGGAAAACATTCAGTACTTC. This codes for CASSQSAGTGENIQYF.

The chain joins TRBV5-1 to TRBJ2-1; D is ambiguous. Germline CDR1 SGHRS, CDR2 YFSETQ. Trimming stripped 4 bases from V and 8 bases from J, with 13 bases between. The CDR3 extends over 13 amino acids. In DNA, the CDR3 is TGCGCCAGCAGCGGTGGCGTTCGGGATGAGCAGTTCTTC. This sequence encodes CASSGGVRDEQFF.

The chain joins TRBV5-4 to TRBJ2-5; D might be TRBD1 (6 bases). The CDR3 is 15 amino acids. Trimming pared 4 bases from V and 2 bases from J, leaving 15 bases between. Germline loops: CDR1 SGHNT, CDR2 YYREEE (reference sequence). Here the CDR3 reads CASSRNTGKQETQYF. CDR3 nucleotides: TGTGCCAGCAGCCGTAATACAGGGAAACAAGAGACCCAGTACTTC.

In its sample, this clone was seen a few times. The V and J genes are TRBV7-2 and TRBJ2-7; D remains unclear. This CDR3 has 16 residues. V dropped 1 base and J dropped 2 bases, with 15 bases sitting between them. Germline CDR1 SGHTA, CDR2 FQGNSA. This CDR3 reads CASSLGSSSMPYEQYF. The CDR3 nucleotides are TGTGCCAGCAGCTTAGGGAGTAGCTCAATGCCCTACGAGCAGTACTTC.

This clone showed up just a few times. The V gene is TRBV11-2, the J gene TRBJ1-1; 8 bases align to TRBD1. V shed 3 bases and J 5 bases; nucleotides not matched to a gene: 8. CDR3 size: 15 residues. From germline, CDR1 is SGHAT and CDR2 FQNNGV. The CDR3: CASSFGTGSGTEAFF. In DNA, the CDR3 is TGTGCCAGCAGCTTCGGGACAGGCTCCGGGACTGAAGCTTTCTTT.

This clone has just a few counts. The chain couples TRBV19 to TRBJ1-1; 10 positions match TRBD1. CDR1 is LNHDA, CDR2 SQIVND, per germline (reference sequence). Germline trimming cut 5 bases from V and 3 bases from J; bases unmatched to any gene: 9. The CDR3 has 16 residues. CDR3 residues: CASSRLAGTGDTEAFF. DNA for the CDR3: TGTGCCAGTAGTCGATTGGCCGGGACAGGGGACACTGAAGCTTTCTTT.

This clone was seen more than once but under ten times. The chain couples TRBV11-2 to TRBJ2-1, with 8 bases lining up with TRBD1. J was trimmed by 8 bases and V by 6 bases; bases with no gene match: 3. This CDR3 is 12 amino acids long. The germline CDR1 and CDR2 sequences are SGHAT and FQNNGV. CDR3 in amino acids: CASSQTGDEQFF. For the CDR3, the DNA is TGTGCCAGCAGTCAGACAGGGGATGAGCAGTTCTTC.

For this clone: It is unclear where the CDR3 begins or ends on the DNA, so no DNA is shown, and the CDR3 is as TCRdb lists it. The chain combines TRBV7-3 with TRBJ2-6; the table's TRBD2 call for D was not verified on the DNA. Germline V gene sequence: CDR1 SGHTA, CDR2 FQGTGA. The CDR3 length equals 15 residues, ends included. CDR3 sequence reads: CASSSSVPGANVLTF.

V usage is TRBV9 and J usage is TRBJ2-5; 9 bases line up with TRBD1. The V gene end was trimmed by 4 bases and the J gene end by 3 bases; junction bases not matched to a gene: 4. This CDR3 has 14 amino acids. Germline V gene sequence: CDR1 SGDLS, CDR2 YYNGEE. The CDR3 DNA is TGTGCCAGCAGCCCCCGGACAGGGGAAGAGACCCAGTACTTC. Its translation: CASSPRTGEETQYF.

V and J are TRBV7-9 and TRBJ1-4; 7 bases line up with TRBD1. The CDR3 has 15 amino acids. The germline CDR1 and CDR2 sequences are SEHNR and FQNEAQ (reference sequence). After removal of 5 bases from V and 5 bases from J, the junction contained 8 bases not matched to a gene. CDR3 loop: CASSTGDSMNEKLFF. The CDR3 DNA follows: TGTGCCAGCAGCACCGGGGACAGCATGAATGAAAAACTGTTTTTT.

Comments on this clone: The identical CDR3 is also encoded by other nucleotide sequences in the sample. The CDR3 region has the DNA TGCGCCAGCAGCTTGATAGGAGACCTCTATGGCTACACCTTC. It is translated as CASSLIGDLYGYTF. The V and J genes are TRBV5-1 and TRBJ1-2; D is unclear. The CDR3 covers 14 residues. The V end lost 1 base, the J end lost 4 bases, and 11 bases lay between the germline ends. Germline V gives CDR1 SGHRS, CDR2 YFSETQ.

The chain couples TRBV28 to TRBJ1-4, with 11 bases identical to TRBD1. J was trimmed by 7 bases and V by 6 bases; bases with no gene match: 4. The CDR3 runs to 14 residues. Looked up from germline, CDR1 is MDHEN and CDR2 is SYDVKM. The CDR3 sequence: CASSRDRGFEKLFF. The CDR3 nucleotides read TGTGCCAGCAGCCGGGACAGGGGGTTTGAAAAACTGTTTTTT.

The chain links TRBV9 to TRBJ1-1, with a weak D call TRBD1 (5 bases). The V end lost 1 base, the J end lost 3 bases, and 10 bases lay between the germline ends. Germline CDR1 reads SGDLS; CDR2 reads YYNGEE. The CDR3 consists of 14 residues. The CDR3 sequence is CASSVSGGDTEAFF. DNA for the CDR3: TGTGCCAGCAGCGTATCGGGGGGGGACACTGAAGCTTTCTTT.

This chain joins TRBV30 and TRBJ2-3; 9 bases match TRBD2. V was pared by 5 bases and J by 5 bases, with 8 bases of the junction left unmatched. CDR1 is GTSNPN, CDR2 SVGIG, per germline (reference sequence). This CDR3 comprises 14 residues. The CDR3 sequence is CAWVSSGKGDTQYF. In nucleotides, the CDR3 is TGTGCCTGGGTTTCTAGCGGGAAGGGAGATACGCAGTATTTT.

The count of this clone is one. The chain uses TRBV5-1 and TRBJ2-2; D possibly corresponds to TRBD1 (5 bases). The germline gives CDR1 SGHRS, CDR2 YFSETQ. The CDR3 extends over 14 amino acids. The germline V and J ends were trimmed by 3 bases and 4 bases, with 10 bases remaining between them. CDR3 residues: CASSSAGITGELFF. The CDR3 bases are TGCGCCAGCAGCTCTGCAGGGATCACCGGGGAGCTGTTTTTT.

The chain links TRBV5-6 to TRBJ1-5; D ambiguous. The germline gives CDR1 SGHDT, CDR2 YYEEEE. This CDR3 is built from 12 residues. V gave up 2 bases and J gave up 6 bases, with 6 bases separating them. The DNA for the CDR3 is TGTGCCAGCAGCTTCAGAGGTCAGCCCCAGCATTTT. This encodes CASSFRGQPQHF. The full variable domain, with the rest looked up from reference TRBV5-6 and TRBJ1-5, is DAGVTQSPTHLIKTRGQQVTLRCSPKSGHDTVSWYQQALGQGPQFIFQYYEEEERQRGNFPDRFSGHQFPNYSSELNVNALLLGDSALYLCASSFRGQPQHFGDGTRLSIL.

This chain connects TRBV21-1 to TRBJ2-5; whether TRBD2, the table's D call, matches the DNA was not checked. TRBV21-1 is described as a pseudogene. There are 15 residues in the CDR3. The CDR3, as DNA: TGTGCCAGCAGCAAAGGCCTAGCGGTGGAGGAGACCCAGTACTTC. Protein sequence: CASSKGLAVEETQYF.

The rearrangement joins TRBV4-3 to TRBJ2-1; TRBD2 aligns across 14 bases. With 5 bases clipped from V and 4 bases from J, the junction kept 4 bases outside the gene matches. The CDR3 contains 16 residues. Germline V CDR1 and CDR2: LGHNA, YSLEER. The CDR3 coding sequence is TGCGCCAGCAGCATCGGGACTAGCGGGAGTTACAATGAGCAGTTCTTC. It specifies CASSIGTSGSYNEQFF.

V gene TRBV20-1 combines with J gene TRBJ2-7, with D unclear. Germline assignment: CDR1 DFQATT and CDR2 SNEGSKA (reference sequence). This CDR3 spans 11 amino acids. Trimming took 5 bases from V and 1 from J, leaving 6 bases between them. CDR3: CSASGSYEQYF. CDR3 nucleotide sequence: TGCAGTGCTTCAGGATCCTACGAGCAGTACTTC.